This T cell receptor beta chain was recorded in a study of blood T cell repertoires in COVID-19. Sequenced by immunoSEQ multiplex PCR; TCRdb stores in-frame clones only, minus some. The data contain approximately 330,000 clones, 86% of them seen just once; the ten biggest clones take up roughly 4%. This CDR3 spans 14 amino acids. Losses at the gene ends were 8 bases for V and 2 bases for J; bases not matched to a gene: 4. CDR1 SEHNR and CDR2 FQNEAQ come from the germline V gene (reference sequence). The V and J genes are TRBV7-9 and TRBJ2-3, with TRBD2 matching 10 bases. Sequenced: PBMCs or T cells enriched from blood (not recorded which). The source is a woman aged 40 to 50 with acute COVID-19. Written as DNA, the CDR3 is TGTGCCAGCGAGCGGGGGGGATACACAGATACGCAGTATTTT. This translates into CASERGGYTDTQYF.